The rows below give T cell receptor beta chains drawn from one sample of a study of PD-1 blockade in classical Hodgkin lymphoma. This table comes from immunoSEQ multiplex PCR, and its TCRdb copy is limited to in-frame clones, with some not included. There are about 12,000 clones in the sample; under 85% occur only once, and 1.6% lies in the top ten. This material consisted of CD4+ T cells from blood, taken at baseline. Receptors were obtained from a human donor with classical Hodgkin lymphoma. CDR3s include the opening cysteine and the closing phenylalanine or tryptophan. D genes are given only for firm matches. Rows may omit the clone size; those that give it use once, few, many or a size class.

clone size: .
V gene: TRBV7-9
J gene: TRBJ1-3
D gene: .
CDR3 DNA: TGTGCCAGCAGCTTCCCGCGGGAGAACGTAGGATCTGGAAACACCATATATTTT
CDR3 protein: CASSFPRENVGSGNTIYF

clone size: once
V gene: TRBV18
J gene: TRBJ2-7
D gene: .
CDR3 DNA: TGTGCCAGCTCACCGATAGCCAGTCCCACCTACGAGCAGTACTTC
CDR3 protein: CASSPIASPTYEQYF

clone size: .
V gene: TRBV7-8
J gene: TRBJ1-3
D gene: .
CDR3 DNA: TGTGCCAGCAGCTTATGGTCAGGGGTCAACTCTGGAAACACCATATATTTT
CDR3 protein: CASSLWSGVNSGNTIYF

clone size: .
V gene: TRBV4-1
J gene: TRBJ2-6
D gene: TRBD2
CDR3 DNA: TGCGCCAGCAGCCATTTAGGACTAGCGGGGGACCCCTCTGGGGCCAACGTCCTGACTTTC
CDR3 protein: CASSHLGLAGDPSGANVLTF

clone size: .
V gene: TRBV5-1
J gene: TRBJ2-7
D gene: TRBD2
CDR3 DNA: TGCGCCAGCAGCATCATTGGGGGGGTCCAGGCTGAGCAGTACTTC
CDR3 protein: CASSIIGGVQAEQYF

clone size: .
V gene: TRBV27
J gene: TRBJ2-2
D gene: .
CDR3 DNA: TGTGCCAGCAGCTATGACAGGACCACCGGGGAGCTGTTTTTT
CDR3 protein: CASSYDRTTGELFF

clone size: .
V gene: TRBV5-1
J gene: TRBJ1-2
D gene: .
CDR3 DNA: TGCGCCAGCAGCTTGGGACAGGATTTAGGCTACACCTTC
CDR3 protein: CASSLGQDLGYTF

clone size: .
V gene: TRBV4-3
J gene: TRBJ2-5
D gene: .
CDR3 DNA: TGCGCCAGCAGCCAATCGCTCCAAGAGACCCAGTACTTC
CDR3 protein: CASSQSLQETQYF

clone size: .
V gene: TRBV4-1
J gene: TRBJ2-3
D gene: .
CDR3 DNA: TGCGCCAGCAGCCAAGATTCGGGGTTTCCCACAGATACGCAGTATTTT
CDR3 protein: CASSQDSGFPTDTQYF

clone size: .
V gene: TRBV11-2
J gene: TRBJ1-2
D gene: TRBD1
CDR3 DNA: TGTGCCAGCAGTAGTGACAGGGGGTATGGCTACACCTTC
CDR3 protein: CASSSDRGYGYTF

clone size: .
V gene: TRBV6-6
J gene: TRBJ2-7
D gene: TRBD1
CDR3 DNA: TGTGCCAGCAGTCTTGCCGGGACAGGGGGCACCGAGCAGTACTTC
CDR3 protein: CASSLAGTGGTEQYF

clone size: once
V gene: TRBV5-1
J gene: TRBJ2-3
D gene: .
CDR3 DNA: TGCGCCAGCAGCTTGGGACTCCTCACAGATACGCAGTATTTT
CDR3 protein: CASSLGLLTDTQYF

clone size: .
V gene: TRBV4-3
J gene: TRBJ1-4
D gene: .
CDR3 DNA: TGCGCCAGCAGCCCCCAATCTCAGGGTCGGGAAAAACTGTTTTTT
CDR3 protein: CASSPQSQGREKLFF

clone size: once
V gene: TRBV10-1
J gene: TRBJ2-1
D gene: TRBD2
CDR3 DNA: TGCGCCAGCAGTGGAAGAATAGCGGGGGGCCACAATGAGCAGTTCTTC
CDR3 protein: CASSGRIAGGHNEQFF

clone size: .
V gene: TRBV4-2
J gene: TRBJ1-5
D gene: TRBD1
CDR3 DNA: TGTGCCAGCAGCCAAGGACAGGGTGGCAATCAGCCCCAGCATTTT
CDR3 protein: CASSQGQGGNQPQHF

clone size: .
V gene: TRBV30
J gene: TRBJ1-1
D gene: .
CDR3 DNA: TGTGCCTGGAGTGTAGGGCACTCCACTGAAGCTTTCTTT
CDR3 protein: CAWSVGHSTEAFF

clone size: .
V gene: TRBV19
J gene: TRBJ2-2
D gene: .
CDR3 DNA: TGTGCCAGTAGGGCCGGCGAGGACGGGGAGCTGTTTTTT
CDR3 protein: CASRAGEDGELFF

clone size: .
V gene: TRBV12-5
J gene: TRBJ1-1
D gene: TRBD1
CDR3 DNA: TGTGCTAGGAGCAGATCGACAGGGATGAACACTGAAGCTTTCTTT
CDR3 protein: CARSRSTGMNTEAFF

clone size: .
V gene: TRBV5-1
J gene: TRBJ2-7
D gene: .
CDR3 DNA: TGCGCCAGCAGCTTGGATCGCGTACAGTCCTACGAGCAGTACTTC
CDR3 protein: CASSLDRVQSYEQYF

clone size: .
V gene: TRBV18
J gene: TRBJ2-3
D gene: .
CDR3 DNA: TGTGCCAGCTCATGGTCTGGACCAAACACAGATACGCAGTATTTT
CDR3 protein: CASSWSGPNTDTQYF

clone size: .
V gene: TRBV2
J gene: TRBJ2-7
D gene: TRBD2
CDR3 DNA: TGTGCCAGCAGCGGGACTAACCCTTCCTACGAGCAGTACTTC
CDR3 protein: CASSGTNPSYEQYF

clone size: .
V gene: TRBV7-9
J gene: TRBJ2-7
D gene: .
CDR3 DNA: TGTGCCAGCAGCCCCCAAGGGGAATCGTCCTACGAGCAGTACTTC
CDR3 protein: CASSPQGESSYEQYF